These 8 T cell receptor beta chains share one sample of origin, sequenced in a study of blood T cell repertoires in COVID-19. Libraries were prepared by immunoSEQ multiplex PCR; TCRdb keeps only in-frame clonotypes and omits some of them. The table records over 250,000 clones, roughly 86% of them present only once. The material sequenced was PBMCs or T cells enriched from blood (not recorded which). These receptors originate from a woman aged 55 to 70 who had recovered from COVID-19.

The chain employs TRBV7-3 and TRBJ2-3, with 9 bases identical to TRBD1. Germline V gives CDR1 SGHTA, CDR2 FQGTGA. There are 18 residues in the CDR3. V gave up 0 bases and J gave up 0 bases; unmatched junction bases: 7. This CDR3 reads CASSLTLGTGTSTDTQYF. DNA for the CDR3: TGTGCCAGCAGCTTAACGTTGGGGACAGGGACTAGCACAGATACGCAGTATTTT.

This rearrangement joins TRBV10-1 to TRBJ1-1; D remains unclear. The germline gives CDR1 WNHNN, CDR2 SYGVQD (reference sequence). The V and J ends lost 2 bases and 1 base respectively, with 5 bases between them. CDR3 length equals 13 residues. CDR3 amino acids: CASSEAGNTEAFF. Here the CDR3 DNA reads TGCGCCAGCAGTGAGGCAGGGAACACTGAAGCTTTCTTT.

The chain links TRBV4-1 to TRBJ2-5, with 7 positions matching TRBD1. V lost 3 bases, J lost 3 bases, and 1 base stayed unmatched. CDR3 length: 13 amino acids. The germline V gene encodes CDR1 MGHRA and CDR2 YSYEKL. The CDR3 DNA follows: TGCGCCAGCAGCCACGGACAGGAAGAGACCCAGTACTTC. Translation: CASSHGQEETQYF.

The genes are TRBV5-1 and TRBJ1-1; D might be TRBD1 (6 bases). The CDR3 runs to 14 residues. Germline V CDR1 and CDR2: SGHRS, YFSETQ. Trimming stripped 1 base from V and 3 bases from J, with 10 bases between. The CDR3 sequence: CASSLSRTDTEAFF. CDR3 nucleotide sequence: TGCGCCAGCAGCTTGTCCCGGACAGACACTGAAGCTTTCTTT.

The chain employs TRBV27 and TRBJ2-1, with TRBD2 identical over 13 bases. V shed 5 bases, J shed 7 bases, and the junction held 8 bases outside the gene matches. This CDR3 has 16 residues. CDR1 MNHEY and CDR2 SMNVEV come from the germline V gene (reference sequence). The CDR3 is CASSPRTSGRINEQFF. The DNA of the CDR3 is TGTGCCAGCAGTCCCCGGACTAGCGGGAGAATTAATGAGCAGTTCTTC.

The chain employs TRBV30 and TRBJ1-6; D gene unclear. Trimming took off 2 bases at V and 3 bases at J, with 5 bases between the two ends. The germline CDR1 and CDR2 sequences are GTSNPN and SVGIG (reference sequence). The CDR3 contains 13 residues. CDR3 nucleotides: TGTGCCTGGAGTCCTCTCTATAATTCACCCCTCCACTTT. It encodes CAWSPLYNSPLHF.

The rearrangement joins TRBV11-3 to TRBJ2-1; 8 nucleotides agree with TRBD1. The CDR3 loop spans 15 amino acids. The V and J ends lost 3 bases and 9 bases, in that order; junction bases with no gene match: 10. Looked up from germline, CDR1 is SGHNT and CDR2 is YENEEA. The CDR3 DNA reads TGTGCCAGCAGCTTCGGGGACAGGAGCTTAAGTGAGCAGTTCTTC. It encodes CASSFGDRSLSEQFF.

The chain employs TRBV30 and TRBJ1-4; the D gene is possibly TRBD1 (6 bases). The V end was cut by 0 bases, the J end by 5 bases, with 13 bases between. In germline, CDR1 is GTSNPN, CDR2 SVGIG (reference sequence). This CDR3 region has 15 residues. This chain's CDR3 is CAWSVNAGVNEKLFF. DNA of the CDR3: TGTGCCTGGAGTGTAAATGCAGGGGTGAATGAAAAACTGTTTTTT.